Below are 17 T cell receptor beta chains sequenced from a single sample in a study of shared clonotypes between healthy human individuals. Using immunoSEQ multiplex PCR, the repertoire was profiled, and TCRdb retains in-frame clones only, with some absent. The sample shows 2,500,000 or so clones, over 85% of them seen only once. The sequenced material came from naive CD4+ T cells from PBMCs. Subset described: CD45RA+ positively selected. All receptors come from a man between 18 and 29 years old in good health. Some clones in this sample may be carry-over from other donors' samples.

Turning to this clone: Other DNA sequences in the same sample also yield this CDR3. The genes are TRBV7-9 and TRBJ2-1, with 10 bases that match TRBD1. In germline, CDR1 is SEHNR, CDR2 FQNEAQ (reference sequence). The length of the CDR3 is 14 residues. The ends lost 5 bases at V and 5 bases at J; junction bases unmatched: 3. CDR3 region: CASSLGTGDNEQFF. In DNA form, the CDR3 reads TGTGCCAGCAGCCTAGGGACAGGGGACAATGAGCAGTTCTTC.

About this clone itself: The same CDR3 is also encoded by other DNA sequences in this sample. The CDR3 DNA sequence: TGTGCCAGTAGTATACTTTATCAGCCCCAGCATTTT. It encodes CASSILYQPQHF. The V gene is TRBV19, the J gene TRBJ1-5; no firm D call. CDR3 size: 12 residues. V gave up 2 bases and J gave up 5 bases, with 4 bases separating them. From germline, CDR1 is LNHDA and CDR2 SQIVND (reference sequence). The variable domain in full, with the rest retrieved from reference TRBV19 and TRBJ1-5, is DGGITQSPKYLFRKEGQNVTLSCEQNLNHDAMYWYRQDPGQGLRLIYYSQIVNDFQKGDIAEGYSVSREKKESFPLTVTSAQKNPTAFYLCASSILYQPQHFGDGTRLSIL.

Regarding this clone: Additional DNA sequences in this sample encode the identical CDR3. The V and J genes are TRBV28 and TRBJ2-3, with no clear D. CDR1 and CDR2 from the germline V gene are MDHEN and SYDVKM. The CDR3 length is 13 residues. V lost 2 bases and J 4 bases, leaving 7 bases between the germline ends. CDR3 sequence: CASSLRIADTQYF. The DNA for the CDR3 is TGTGCCAGCAGTTTACGAATCGCAGATACGCAGTATTTT.

The V gene is TRBV10-3, the J gene TRBJ2-6, with D possibly matching TRBD2 (5 bases). CDR3 length equals 17 residues. The germline V gene has CDR1 ENHRY and CDR2 SYGVKD. V lost 2 bases and J lost 1, with 12 bases in between. The DNA for the CDR3 is TGTGCCATCAGTGAGGTGGGAACGGGGTCTGGGGCCAACGTCCTGACTTTC. Protein: CAISEVGTGSGANVLTF.

The chain is built from TRBV2 and TRBJ2-1, with D perhaps assigned TRBD1 or TRBD2 (5 bases each). Per the germline V gene, CDR1 is SNHLY and CDR2 is FYNNEI. This CDR3 comprises 13 residues. The ends were cut back, 5 bases at V and 9 bases at J, with 14 bases in the middle. In DNA form, the CDR3 reads TGTGCCAGCAGTCGGGACCAGGGAAGTGAGCAGTTCTTC. Translation gives CASSRDQGSEQFF.

The count of this clone is one. The rearrangement links TRBV14 to TRBJ1-1, with 7 bases aligning to TRBD1. The CDR3 spans 16 residues. With 0 bases clipped from V and 1 base from J, the junction kept 5 bases outside the gene matches. The V gene's germline CDR1 is SGHDN and CDR2 FVKESK. CDR3 nucleotide sequence: TGTGCCAGCAGCCAAGAGAGGGGACAGACGAACACTGAAGCTTTCTTT. This gives the protein CASSQERGQTNTEAFF.

V is TRBV6-6 and J is TRBJ1-2; no reliable D call. V was clipped by 2 bases and J by 3 bases, with 7 bases between them. The length of the CDR3 is 13 residues. From germline, CDR1 is MNHNY and CDR2 SVGAGI (reference sequence). CDR3 protein: CASSYDGYYGYTF. The CDR3, as DNA: TGTGCCAGCAGTTACGACGGCTACTATGGCTACACCTTC.

The chain employs TRBV6-5 and TRBJ2-7; D call uncertain. V was shortened by 5 bases and J by 5 bases, with 10 bases between the two germline ends. The CDR3 is 12 residues long. CDR1 and CDR2 (germline): MNHEY, SVGAGI. CDR3 in DNA: TGTGCCAGCAGTAGGGAATCTGACGAGCAGTACTTC. Translating it yields CASSRESDEQYF.

This chain connects TRBV7-3 to TRBJ1-3, with 7 bases that match TRBD1. V lost 3 bases and J lost 2; bases outside the gene matches: 4. Germline V lookup: CDR1 SGHTA, CDR2 FQGTGA. There are 15 residues in the CDR3. The CDR3 nucleotides read TGTGCCAGCAGCTTCACGGGGACAGCTGGAAACACCATATATTTT. Protein sequence: CASSFTGTAGNTIYF. Using reference TRBV7-3 and TRBJ1-3 for the parts outside the CDR3, the full variable domain is GAGVSQTPSNKVTEKGKYVELRCDPISGHTALYWYRQSLGQGPEFLIYFQGTGAADDSGLPNDRFFAVRPEGSVSTLKIQRTERGDSAVYLCASSFTGTAGNTIYFGEGSWLTVV.

This chain connects TRBV2 to TRBJ2-7; 14 bases match TRBD2. The germline CDR1 and CDR2 sequences are SNHLY and FYNNEI. This CDR3 has 15 amino acids. V gave up 3 bases and J gave up 2 bases; unmatched junction bases: 0. The CDR3 protein is CASSEGLAGAYEQYF. The CDR3 DNA is TGTGCCAGCAGTGAGGGACTAGCGGGAGCCTACGAGCAGTACTTC.

The chain links TRBV2 to TRBJ2-7; D is undetermined. The CDR3 sequence is 14 residues long. Germline V gives CDR1 SNHLY, CDR2 FYNNEI. V dropped 3 bases and J dropped 2 bases, with 11 bases sitting between them. CDR3 region: CASSDSGRTYEQYF. The CDR3, as DNA: TGTGCCAGCAGTGACTCCGGGCGAACCTACGAGCAGTACTTC.

In this sample, this clone turned up once. The chain recombines TRBV6-5 with TRBJ1-2; TRBD1 agrees at 9 bases. This CDR3 comprises 14 residues. The germline gives CDR1 MNHEY, CDR2 SVGAGI. J gave up 8 bases and V 7 bases, and 11 bases lay outside the gene matches. The CDR3 is CASIDRGVRNGYTF. As DNA, the CDR3 is TGTGCCAGCATCGACAGGGGGGTCAGGAACGGCTACACCTTC.

The chain has TRBV7-9 and TRBJ2-4; 7 nucleotides agree with TRBD2. The V gene end was trimmed by 5 bases and the J gene end by 5 bases; junction bases not matched to a gene: 9. The CDR3 consists of 15 residues. The germline V gene has CDR1 SEHNR and CDR2 FQNEAQ (reference sequence). CDR3 sequence: CASSVGKLAENIQYF. Written as DNA, the CDR3 is TGTGCCAGCAGCGTAGGGAAGCTAGCGGAAAACATTCAGTACTTC.

This chain links TRBV30 with TRBJ1-3; D gene uncertain. V lost 1 base, J lost 0 bases, and 4 bases lay in between. CDR3 length: 13 amino acids. In germline, CDR1 is GTSNPN, CDR2 SVGIG (reference sequence). The CDR3 here is CAWSEDSGNTIYF. In DNA, the CDR3 is TGTGCCTGGAGTGAGGACTCTGGAAACACCATATATTTT.

The chain carries TRBV11-3 and TRBJ2-5; 11 positions agree with TRBD2. The CDR3 extends over 15 amino acids. V lost 4 bases, J lost 1 base, and 2 bases stayed unmatched. Germline V gene data show CDR1 as SGHNT and CDR2 as YENEEA. The CDR3: CASSSGLAVQETQYF. CDR3 DNA sequence: TGTGCCAGCAGCTCGGGACTAGCGGTCCAAGAGACCCAGTACTTC.

V and J are TRBV5-1 and TRBJ2-3, with 10 bases matching TRBD2. J gave up 1 base and V 5 bases, and 1 base lay outside the gene matches. The CDR3 runs 14 residues. Germline V lookup: CDR1 SGHRS, CDR2 YFSETQ. This CDR3 reads CASRAGGGTDTQYF. DNA of the CDR3: TGCGCCAGCAGAGCGGGAGGGGGCACAGATACGCAGTATTTT.

The chain links TRBV7-9 to TRBJ2-1; the D gene is possibly TRBD2 (6 bases). V was shortened by 5 bases and J by 0 bases, with 8 bases between the two germline ends. Per germline, CDR1 SEHNR and CDR2 FQNEAQ (reference sequence). The CDR3 is made up of 14 amino acids. The CDR3 sequence is CASSQGLSYNEQFF. The CDR3 nucleotides are TGTGCCAGCAGCCAGGGACTCTCCTACAATGAGCAGTTCTTC.